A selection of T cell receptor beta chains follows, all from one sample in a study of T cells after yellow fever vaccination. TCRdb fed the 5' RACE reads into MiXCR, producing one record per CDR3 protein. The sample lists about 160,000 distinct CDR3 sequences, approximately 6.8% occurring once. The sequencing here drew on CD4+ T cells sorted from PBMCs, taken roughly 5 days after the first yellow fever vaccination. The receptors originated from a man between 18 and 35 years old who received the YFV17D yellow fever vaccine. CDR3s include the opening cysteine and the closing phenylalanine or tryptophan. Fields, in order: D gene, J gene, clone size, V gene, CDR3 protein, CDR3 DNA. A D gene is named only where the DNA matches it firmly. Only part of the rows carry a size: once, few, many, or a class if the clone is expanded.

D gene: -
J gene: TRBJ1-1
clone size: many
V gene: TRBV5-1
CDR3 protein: CASSLGRDSEAFF
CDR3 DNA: TGCGCCAGCAGCCTCGGACGGGACTCTGAAGCTTTCTTT

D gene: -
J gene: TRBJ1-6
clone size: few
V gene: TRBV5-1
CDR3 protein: CASSLASASSYNSPLHF
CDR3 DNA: TGCGCCAGCAGCTTGGCCTCAGCCAGCTCCTATAATTCACCCCTCCACTTT

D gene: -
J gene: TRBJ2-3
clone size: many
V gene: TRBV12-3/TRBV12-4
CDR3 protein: CASSTNRGTDTQYF
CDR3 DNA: TGTGCCAGCAGCACAAACAGGGGCACAGATACGCAGTATTTT

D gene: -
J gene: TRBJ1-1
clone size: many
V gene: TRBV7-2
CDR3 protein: CASTGQRNTEAFF
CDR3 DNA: TGTGCCAGCACTGGACAGAGGAACACTGAAGCTTTCTTT

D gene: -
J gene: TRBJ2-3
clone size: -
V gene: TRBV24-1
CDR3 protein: CATSDSSDLGDTQYF
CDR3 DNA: TGTGCCACCAGTGATAGTAGCGATTTAGGAGATACGCAGTATTTT

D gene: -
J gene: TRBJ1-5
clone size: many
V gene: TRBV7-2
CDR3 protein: CASSLGGRAYQPQHF
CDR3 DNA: TGTGCCAGCAGCTTAGGAGGCAGGGCCTATCAGCCCCAGCATTTT

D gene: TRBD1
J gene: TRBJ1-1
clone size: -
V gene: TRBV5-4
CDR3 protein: CASKEQGMRTEAFF
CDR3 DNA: TGTGCCAGCAAGGAACAGGGGATGAGAACTGAAGCTTTCTTT

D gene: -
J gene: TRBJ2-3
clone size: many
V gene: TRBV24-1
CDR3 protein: CATSDQPDPDTQYF
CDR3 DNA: TGTGCCACCAGTGACCAACCGGACCCTGATACGCAGTATTTT

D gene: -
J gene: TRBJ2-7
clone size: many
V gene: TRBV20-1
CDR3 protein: CSGLTRRDSYEQYF
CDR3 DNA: TGCAGTGGCCTAACCCGCAGGGACTCCTACGAGCAGTACTTC

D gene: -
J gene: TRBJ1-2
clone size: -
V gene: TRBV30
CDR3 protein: CASTSGVATF
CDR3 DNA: TGTGCCTCCACCTCCGGGGTAGCCACCTTC

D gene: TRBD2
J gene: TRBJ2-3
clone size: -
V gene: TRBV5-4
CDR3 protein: CASSWGTGGGPDTQYF
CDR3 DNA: TGTGCCAGCAGCTGGGGGACGGGGGGGGGCCCAGATACGCAGTATTTT

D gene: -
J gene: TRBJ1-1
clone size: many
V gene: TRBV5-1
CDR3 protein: CASSFRGTDTEAFF
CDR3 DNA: TGCGCCAGCAGCTTCAGGGGAACGGACACTGAAGCTTTCTTT

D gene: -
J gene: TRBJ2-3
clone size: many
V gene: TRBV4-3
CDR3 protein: CASSQEGTDTQYF
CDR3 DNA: TGCGCCAGCAGCCAAGAGGGCACAGATACGCAGTATTTT

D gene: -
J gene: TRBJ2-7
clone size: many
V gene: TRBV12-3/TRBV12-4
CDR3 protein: CASSLGTPGRYEQYF
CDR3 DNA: TGTGCCAGCAGTTTGGGTACCCCGGGGAGGTACGAGCAGTACTTC

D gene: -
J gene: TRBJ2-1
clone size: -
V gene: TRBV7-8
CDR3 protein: CASSLARWAISPTNEQFF
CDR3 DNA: TGTGCCAGCAGCTTAGCCCGGTGGGCAATCTCCCCCACCAATGAGCAGTTCTTC

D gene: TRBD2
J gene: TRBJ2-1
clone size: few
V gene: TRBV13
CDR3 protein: CASSLDRAGGPGEQFF
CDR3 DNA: TGTGCCAGCAGCTTAGATCGTGCGGGGGGGCCGGGTGAGCAGTTCTTC

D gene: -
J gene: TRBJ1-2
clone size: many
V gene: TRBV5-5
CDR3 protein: CASSFDDYGYTF
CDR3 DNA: TGTGCCAGCAGCTTTGACGACTATGGCTACACCTTC

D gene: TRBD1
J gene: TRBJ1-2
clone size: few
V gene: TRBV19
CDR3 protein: CASRVTQGGGYTF
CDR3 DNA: TGTGCCAGTAGAGTGACACAGGGGGGTGGCTACACCTTC

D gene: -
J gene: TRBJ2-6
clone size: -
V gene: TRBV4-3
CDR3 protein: CASSQEGVSGANVLTF
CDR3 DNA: TGCGCCAGCAGCCAAGAAGGGGTCTCTGGGGCCAACGTCCTGACTTTC

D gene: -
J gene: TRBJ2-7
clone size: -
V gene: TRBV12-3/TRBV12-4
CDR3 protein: CASSLGTDPQYF
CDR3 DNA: TGTGCCAGCAGTTTAGGGACAGACCCCCAGTACTTC

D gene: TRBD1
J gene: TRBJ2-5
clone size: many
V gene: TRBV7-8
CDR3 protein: CASSLMGQAIGETQYF
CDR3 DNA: TGTGCCAGCAGCTTAATGGGACAGGCGATCGGAGAGACCCAGTACTTC

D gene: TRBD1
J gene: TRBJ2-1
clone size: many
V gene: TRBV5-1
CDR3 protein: CASSLEQGAYNEQFF
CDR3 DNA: TGCGCCAGCAGCTTGGAACAGGGGGCCTACAATGAGCAGTTCTTC

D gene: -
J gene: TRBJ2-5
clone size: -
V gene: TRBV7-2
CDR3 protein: CASSLVSLREETQYF
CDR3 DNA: TGTGCCAGCAGCTTAGTCTCGCTCAGAGAAGAGACCCAGTACTTC

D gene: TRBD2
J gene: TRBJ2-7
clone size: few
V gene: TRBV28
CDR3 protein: CASSVTRGSFSYEQYF
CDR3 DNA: TGTGCCAGCAGTGTCACGCGGGGGTCCTTCTCCTACGAGCAGTACTTC

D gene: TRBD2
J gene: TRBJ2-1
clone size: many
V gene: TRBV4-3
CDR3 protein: CASSQWRTSSYNEQFF
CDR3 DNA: TGCGCCAGCAGCCAGTGGAGGACTAGCTCCTACAATGAGCAGTTCTTC

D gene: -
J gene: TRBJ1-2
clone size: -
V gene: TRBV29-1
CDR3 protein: CSARGGAEGYTF
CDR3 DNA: TGCAGCGCCCGGGGAGGGGCTGAAGGCTACACCTTC

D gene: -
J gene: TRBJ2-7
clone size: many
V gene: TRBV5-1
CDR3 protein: CASSPRGGFSYEQYF
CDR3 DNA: TGCGCCAGCAGCCCGAGAGGGGGTTTCTCCTACGAGCAGTACTTC

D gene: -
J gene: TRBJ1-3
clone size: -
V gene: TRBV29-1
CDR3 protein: CRVGSGNTIYF
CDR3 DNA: TGCCGCGTGGGCTCTGGAAACACCATATATTTT

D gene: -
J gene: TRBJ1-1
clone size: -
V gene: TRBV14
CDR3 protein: CASSQGLQTWTEAFF
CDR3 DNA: TGTGCCAGCAGCCAGGGACTGCAGACGTGGACTGAAGCTTTCTTT

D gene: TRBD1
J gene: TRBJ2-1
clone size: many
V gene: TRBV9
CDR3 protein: CASSPQLGQLSHEQFF
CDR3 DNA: TGTGCCAGCAGCCCCCAGTTGGGACAGCTTAGCCATGAGCAGTTCTTC

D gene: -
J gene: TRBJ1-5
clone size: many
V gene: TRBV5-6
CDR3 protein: CASSLTPNQPQHF
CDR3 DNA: TGTGCCAGCAGCTTGACCCCCAATCAGCCCCAGCATTTT

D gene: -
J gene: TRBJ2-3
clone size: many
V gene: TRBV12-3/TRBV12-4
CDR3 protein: CASSLSEEINTQYF
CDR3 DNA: TGTGCCAGCAGTTTATCGGAGGAGATCAATACGCAGTATTTT